This passage covers 7 T cell receptor beta chains from one sample sequenced in a study of CD4+ T cells in melanoma (dated by TCRdb to 2022 to 2024). Library method: the immunoSEQ multiplex PCR assay. The immuneACCESS repertoire file appears here via TCRdb, limited to in-frame rearrangements. These files lack a portion of the clones; in checked studies, under half of the deficit traces to unresolved V genes, and the cause of the others is not known. Within this sample are around 100,000 clones, with about 92% of them counted one time only. Around 3.3% of the sample is taken by the ten largest. The sample consisted of peripheral blood. Receptors originate from a human donor with melanoma.

The V gene is TRBV7-6, the J gene TRBJ1-1; maybe TRBD1 (6 bases). V was pared by 3 bases and J by 5 bases, with 13 bases between. The CDR3 runs to 14 residues. Germline V gene lookup returns CDR1 SGHVS and CDR2 FNYEAQ. The CDR3 is CASSFRSQGTEAFF. In DNA, the CDR3 is TGTGCCAGCAGCTTTAGGAGCCAGGGGACTGAAGCTTTCTTT.

The chain carries TRBV6-1 and TRBJ2-7, with unresolved D. This CDR3 region has 12 residues. In germline, CDR1 is MNHNS, CDR2 SASEGT. Trimming pared 6 bases from V and 4 bases from J, leaving 10 bases between. CDR3 sequence reads: CASSPIGYEQYF. The CDR3, as DNA: TGTGCCAGCAGCCCGATCGGGTACGAGCAGTACTTC.

This chain uses TRBV7-9 with TRBJ2-7; a weak D match, TRBD1 (6 bases). The CDR3 is 19 amino acids. V was pared by 5 bases and J by 3 bases, with 29 bases between. The germline V gene has CDR1 SEHNR and CDR2 FQNEAQ (reference sequence). CDR3 sequence: CASSPPPSRTGTQRYEQYF. CDR3 DNA sequence: TGTGCCAGCAGCCCCCCGCCCTCCCGCACCGGGACACAGCGCTACGAGCAGTACTTC. Filled out from reference TRBV7-9 and TRBJ2-7, the complete variable domain reads DTGVSQNPRHKITKRGQNVTFRCDPISEHNRLYWYRQTLGQGPEFLTYFQNEAQLEKSRLLSDRFSAERPKGSFSTLEIQRTEQGDSAMYLCASSPPPSRTGTQRYEQYFGPGTRLTVT.

The CDR3 bases are TGCGCCAGCAGCCAAGATGCAGGGGGCTTGTCTGGAAACACCATATATTTT. It translates to CASSQDAGGLSGNTIYF. This chain joins TRBV4-1 and TRBJ1-3; 8 bases map to TRBD1. With 0 bases clipped from V and 1 base from J, the junction kept 5 bases outside the gene matches. This CDR3 region has 17 residues. The germline gives CDR1 MGHRA, CDR2 YSYEKL.

This CDR3 is CASSPPSPSGMWEQYF. The CDR3 nucleotides read TGTGCCAGCAGCCCACCAAGTCCCTCAGGGATGTGGGAGCAGTACTTC. V gene TRBV4-2 combines with J gene TRBJ2-7, with a tentative D call TRBD1 (5 bases). Germline CDR1 and CDR2: LGHNA and YNFKEQ. The CDR3 has 16 residues. The V gene lost 4 bases and the J gene lost 7 bases, with 23 bases spanning the gap.

This chain connects TRBV2 to TRBJ2-4; D unresolved. V lost 4 bases to trimming and J lost 8 bases, with 6 bases between them. Germline V gives CDR1 SNHLY, CDR2 FYNNEI. This CDR3 comprises 11 residues. In DNA, the CDR3 is TGTGCCAGCAGTGTAGCCCACATTCAGTACTTC. This gives the protein CASSVAHIQYF.

The rearrangement uses TRBV19 and TRBJ2-5; 8 nucleotides line up with TRBD1. The CDR3 extends over 16 amino acids. Per the germline V gene, CDR1 is LNHDA and CDR2 is SQIVND (reference sequence). With V trimmed by 2 bases and J by 1 base, 6 bases remained unmatched. The DNA for the CDR3 is TGTGCCAGTAGTATACAGACAGGGGCGCCCCAAGAGACCCAGTACTTC. This translates into CASSIQTGAPQETQYF.